The T cell receptor beta chain under discussion was sequenced for a study of cytomegalovirus exposure and HLA in healthy donors. Sequencing used immunoSEQ multiplex PCR; TCRdb keeps in-frame clones, though not all of them. Found here are about 200,000 clones, over 65% of them singletons; the top ten hold 5.5% to 7%. The CDR3 spans 18 residues. The junction had 15 bases not matched to a gene; V was cut back by 4 bases and J by 1 base. Germline V gene data show CDR1 as SQVTM and CDR2 as ANQGSEA. Material for sequencing was PBMCs. This clonotype was obtained from a woman between 18 and 29 years old in good health and CMV-seronegative. This chain uses TRBV29-1 with TRBJ1-2; 10 bases match TRBD1. The CDR3 nucleotides read TGCAGCGTTGTGTGGCCGGGGGCGACAGGGGGCGGTAACTATGGCTACACCTTC. The encoded protein is CSVVWPGATGGGNYGYTF.